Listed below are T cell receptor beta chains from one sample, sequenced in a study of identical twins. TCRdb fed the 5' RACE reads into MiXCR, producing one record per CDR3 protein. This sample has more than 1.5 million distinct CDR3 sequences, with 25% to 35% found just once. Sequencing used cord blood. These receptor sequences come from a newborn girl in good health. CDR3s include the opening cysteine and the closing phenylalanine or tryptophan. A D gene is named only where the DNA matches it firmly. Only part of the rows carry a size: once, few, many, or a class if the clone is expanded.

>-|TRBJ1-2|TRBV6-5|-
CAALGPNYGYTF
TGTGCCGCCTTGGGACCTAACTATGGCTACACCTTC
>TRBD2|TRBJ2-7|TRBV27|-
CASSGTSESLATNEQYF
TGTGCCAGCAGTGGGACTAGCGAGTCGTTGGCTACAAATGAGCAGTACTTC
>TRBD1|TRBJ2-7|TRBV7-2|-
CASSLDGTGTEQYF
TGTGCCAGCAGCTTAGATGGGACAGGCACCGAGCAGTACTTC
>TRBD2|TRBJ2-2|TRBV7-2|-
CASSLESGRGTGELFF
TGTGCCAGCAGCTTAGAGAGCGGGAGAGGCACCGGGGAGCTGTTTTTT
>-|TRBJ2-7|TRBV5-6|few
CASRIGRREQYF
TGTGCCAGCAGGATAGGGAGGCGCGAGCAGTACTTC
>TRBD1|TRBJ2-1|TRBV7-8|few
CASSGTGSSYNEQFF
TGTGCCAGCAGCGGGACAGGGAGCTCCTACAATGAGCAGTTCTTC
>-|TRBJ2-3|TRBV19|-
CAGSIPTGTDTQYF
TGTGCCGGTAGTATTCCTACAGGGACAGATACGCAGTATTTT
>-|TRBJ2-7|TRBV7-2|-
CASSPSGQFSSYEQYF
TGTGCCAGCAGCCCGAGTGGACAGTTCAGCTCCTACGAGCAGTACTTC
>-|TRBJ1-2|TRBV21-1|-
CASSKPPQQLGALRIYGYTF
TGTGCCAGCAGCAAACCACCTCAGCAGCTCGGGGCCCTAAGAATATATGGCTACACCTTC
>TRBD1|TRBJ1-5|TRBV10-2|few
CASSTGGYNQPQHF
TGCGCCAGCAGCACAGGGGGCTACAATCAGCCCCAGCATTTT
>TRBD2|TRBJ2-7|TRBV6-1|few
CASSRSGTSVHEQYF
TGTGCCAGCAGTAGGTCCGGGACTAGCGTCCACGAGCAGTACTTC
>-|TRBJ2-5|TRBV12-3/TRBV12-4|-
CASSFSTSKETQYF
TGTGCCAGCAGTTTCAGCACTTCTAAAGAGACCCAGTACTTC
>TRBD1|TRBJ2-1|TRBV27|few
CASSSDRELNEQFF
TGTGCCAGCAGCTCCGACAGGGAACTCAATGAGCAGTTCTTC
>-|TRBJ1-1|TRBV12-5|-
CASGLANTEAFF
TGTGCTAGTGGTTTGGCCAACACTGAAGCTTTCTTT
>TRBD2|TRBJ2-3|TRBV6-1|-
CASSGRDYHHTQYF
TGTGCCAGCAGTGGGAGGGACTACCACCATACGCAGTATTTT
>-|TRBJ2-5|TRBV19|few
CASTMSGAETQYF
TGTGCCAGTACCATGTCGGGGGCGGAGACCCAGTACTTC
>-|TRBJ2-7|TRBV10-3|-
CAISEGVLGYEQYF
TGTGCCATCAGTGAGGGCGTCCTGGGCTACGAGCAGTACTTC
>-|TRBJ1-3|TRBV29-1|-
CSVRDSGNTIYF
TGCAGCGTCCGAGACTCTGGAAACACCATATATTTT
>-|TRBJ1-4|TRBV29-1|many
CSVGEAVGEKLFF
TGCAGCGTTGGAGAGGCGGTCGGGGAAAAACTGTTTTTT
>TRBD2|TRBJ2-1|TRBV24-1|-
CATSDLLAGGKKDEQFF
TGTGCCACCAGTGATTTACTAGCGGGAGGAAAGAAGGATGAGCAGTTCTTC
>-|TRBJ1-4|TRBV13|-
CASSFSIGEKLFF
TGTGCCAGCAGCTTTTCCATTGGGGAAAAACTGTTTTTT
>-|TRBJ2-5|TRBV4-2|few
CASSQELSWAQYF
TGTGCCAGCAGCCAAGAACTCTCATGGGCCCAGTACTTC
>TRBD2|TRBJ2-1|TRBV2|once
CASSDERGIYNEQFF
TGTGCCAGCAGTGATGAGCGGGGGATCTACAATGAGCAGTTCTTC
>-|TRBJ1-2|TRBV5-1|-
CASSFGGGHGYTF
TGCGCCAGCAGCTTCGGGGGAGGCCATGGCTACACCTTC
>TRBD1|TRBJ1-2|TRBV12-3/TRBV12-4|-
CASSYGTGIYGYTF
TGTGCCAGCAGTTATGGGACAGGGATCTATGGCTACACCTTC
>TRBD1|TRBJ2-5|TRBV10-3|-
CAISTTGGGYNEQYF
TGTGCCATCAGTACGACAGGGGGCGGGTACAATGAGCAGTACTTC
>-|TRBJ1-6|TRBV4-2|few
CASSQGQGSSYNSPLHF
TGTGCCAGCAGCCAAGGTCAGGGTAGCTCCTATAATTCACCCCTCCACTTT
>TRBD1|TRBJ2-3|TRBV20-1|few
CSAGTGGPDTQYF
TGCAGTGCCGGGACAGGGGGACCAGATACGCAGTATTTT
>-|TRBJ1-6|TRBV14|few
CASSQMPGQGSYYNSPLHF
TGTGCCAGCAGCCAAATGCCGGGCCAGGGGTCTTACTATAATTCACCCCTCCACTTT
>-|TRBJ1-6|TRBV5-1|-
CASSLMQIDNSPLHF
TGCGCCAGCAGCTTGATGCAGATCGATAATTCACCCCTCCACTTT
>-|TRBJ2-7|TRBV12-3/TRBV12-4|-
CASSFRANSYEQYF
TGTGCCAGCAGTTTCAGGGCCAATTCCTACGAGCAGTACTTC
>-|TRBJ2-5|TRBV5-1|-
CASSWGSGETQYF
TGCGCCAGCAGCTGGGGGTCGGGCGAGACCCAGTACTTC
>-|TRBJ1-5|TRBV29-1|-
CSVARDNSNQPQHF
TGCAGCGTGGCAAGGGATAATAGCAATCAGCCCCAGCATTTT
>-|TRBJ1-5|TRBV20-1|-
CSARQWSNQPQHF
TGCAGTGCTAGACAATGGAGCAATCAGCCCCAGCATTTT
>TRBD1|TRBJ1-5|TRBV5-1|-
CASSLGTGGKPQHF
TGCGCCAGCAGCTTGGGGACAGGGGGCAAGCCCCAGCATTTT
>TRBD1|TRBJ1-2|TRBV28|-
CASSFPQGWVYGYTF
TGTGCCAGCAGTTTTCCACAGGGGTGGGTCTATGGCTACACCTTC
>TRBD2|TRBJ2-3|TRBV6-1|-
CASSGGARPDTQYF
TGTGCCAGCAGCGGGGGGGCTCGTCCAGATACGCAGTATTTT
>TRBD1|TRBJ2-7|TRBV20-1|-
CSASPRGRRVYEQYF
TGCAGTGCGAGTCCTAGGGGGCGTAGAGTCTACGAGCAGTACTTC
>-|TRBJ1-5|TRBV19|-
CASSDRESQPQHF
TGTGCCAGCTCAGACAGAGAGAGTCAGCCCCAGCATTTT